Each of the 25 T cell receptor beta chains below was sequenced from the same sample in a study of blood T cell repertoires in COVID-19. The data were produced by immunoSEQ multiplex PCR, yet TCRdb's version contains in-frame clones alone and is incomplete. The sample carries some 340,000 clones, about 85% recorded once. The sequencing input was peripheral blood. Every receptor here comes from a woman younger than 35 with acute or convalescent COVID-19.

V usage is TRBV11-2 and J usage is TRBJ2-7; 13 positions agree with TRBD2. Germline CDR1 and CDR2: SGHAT and FQNNGV. The CDR3 runs to 18 residues. The trim removed 4 bases at V and 0 bases at J, leaving 9 bases unmatched. The CDR3, as DNA: TGTGCCAGCAGCTACGGACTAGCGGGAGACACCTCCTCCTACGAGCAGTACTTC. Amino acids: CASSYGLAGDTSSYEQYF.

The chain couples TRBV3-1 (or the pseudogene TRBV3-2) to TRBJ1-5; D ambiguous. Germline loops: CDR1 LGHDT, CDR2 YNNKEL (reference sequence). The CDR3 has 15 amino acids. Between the trimmed V and J ends, which lost 3 bases and 10 bases, there was a span of 19 bases. This CDR3 is CASSHGAVTAGPQHF. The CDR3 DNA is TGTGCCAGCAGCCACGGTGCGGTGACGGCTGGACCCCAGCATTTT.

This CDR3 is CAWSPRGRITDTQYF. The CDR3 nucleotides are TGTGCCTGGAGTCCGCGGGGGAGAATCACAGATACGCAGTATTTT. The chain joins TRBV30 to TRBJ2-3; 7 bases align to TRBD2. The ends lost 2 bases at V and 2 bases at J; junction bases unmatched: 7. CDR1 and CDR2 (germline): GTSNPN, SVGIG (reference sequence). CDR3 size: 15 residues.

The chain combines TRBV5-6 with TRBJ1-4; 7 bases line up with TRBD1. The CDR3 runs 15 residues. Germline assignment: CDR1 SGHDT and CDR2 YYEEEE. The junction had 8 bases not matched to a gene; V was cut back by 4 bases and J by 5 bases. The CDR3 coding sequence is TGTGCCAGCAGCGCCGACAGGGTTGGGAATGAAAAACTGTTTTTT. Translated: CASSADRVGNEKLFF.

This rearrangement joins TRBV19 to TRBJ2-2, with D tentatively TRBD2 (5 bases). Per germline, CDR1 LNHDA and CDR2 SQIVND (reference sequence). V shed 3 bases and J shed 5 bases, with 16 bases lying between them. The CDR3 is 16 residues long. Written as DNA, the CDR3 is TGTGCCAGTAGTATTTGGCGGCCCACGGGAACCGGGGAGCTGTTTTTT. Protein sequence: CASSIWRPTGTGELFF.

This clone came up many times. The rearrangement links TRBV7-2 to TRBJ2-1; a weak D match, TRBD1 (7 bases). The germline V gene encodes CDR1 SGHTA and CDR2 FQGNSA. The CDR3 length is 14 residues. The V end lost 6 bases, the J end lost 3 bases, and 12 bases lay between the germline ends. This CDR3 reads CASRRDRRYNEQFF. CDR3 DNA sequence: TGTGCCAGCAGGCGGGACAGACGCTACAATGAGCAGTTCTTC. The full variable domain, with the rest looked up from reference TRBV7-2 and TRBJ2-1, is GAGVSQSPSNKVTEKGKDVELRCDPISGHTALYWYRQSLGQGLEFLIYFQGNSAPDKSGLPSDRFSAERTGGSVSTLTIQRTQQEDSAVYLCASRRDRRYNEQFFGPGTRLTVL.

This clone was counted a single time. The V and J genes are TRBV7-8 and TRBJ2-5; 11 bases are shared with TRBD2. Trimming removed 5 bases from V and 0 bases from J; junction bases left unmatched: 14. The CDR3 is made up of 19 amino acids. CDR1 and CDR2 from the germline V gene are SGHVS and FQNEAQ. The CDR3 sequence is CASSPDHLRLAGYQETQYF. DNA for the CDR3: TGTGCCAGCAGCCCCGACCACCTTAGACTAGCGGGGTACCAAGAGACCCAGTACTTC.

The rearrangement uses TRBV19 and TRBJ2-7; the match to TRBD2 covers 8 bases. The trim removed 9 bases at V and 5 bases at J, leaving 15 bases unmatched. The germline CDR1 and CDR2 sequences are LNHDA and SQIVND (reference sequence). This CDR3 is 15 amino acids long. The CDR3 is CARIVPAGDGDEQYF. CDR3 DNA sequence: TGTGCCAGGATCGTACCAGCGGGAGATGGCGACGAGCAGTACTTC.

This clone was recorded at least ten times. This chain links TRBV28 with TRBJ2-3; 14 bases map to TRBD2. Trimming removed 6 bases from V and 2 bases from J; junction bases left unmatched: 16. The CDR3 totals 20 residues. Germline CDR1 reads MDHEN; CDR2 reads SYDVKM. DNA of the CDR3: TGTGCCAGCAGCCCAGGACTAGCGGGAGGAGATTACGTGGACACAGATACGCAGTATTTT. Translation gives CASSPGLAGGDYVDTDTQYF.

V and J are TRBV9 and TRBJ2-7, with 8 bases fitting TRBD2. Germline trimming cut 7 bases from V and 4 bases from J; bases unmatched to any gene: 1. CDR3 length: 11 residues. The germline V gene encodes CDR1 SGDLS and CDR2 YYNGEE. The CDR3 bases are TGTGCCAGCTCTAGCGGGTACGAGCAGTACTTC. Amino acid sequence: CASSSGYEQYF.

The V and J genes are TRBV5-1 and TRBJ2-3, with 7 positions matching TRBD1. Germline assignment: CDR1 SGHRS and CDR2 YFSETQ. V trimming: 2 bases; J trimming: 3 bases; junction bases outside the gene matches: 3. The CDR3 is made up of 14 amino acids. CDR3 nucleotides: TGCGCCAGCAGCTTCCAGGGGGAAACAGATACGCAGTATTTT. Its translation: CASSFQGETDTQYF.

V usage is TRBV9 and J usage is TRBJ1-1; 10 bases are a match to TRBD1. V dropped 4 bases and J dropped 1; count of bases not matched to a gene: 7. From germline, CDR1 is SGDLS and CDR2 YYNGEE. This CDR3 has 16 residues. The chain's CDR3 is CASSQPRDRGNTEAFF. The CDR3 nucleotides are TGTGCCAGCAGCCAACCCCGGGACAGGGGGAACACTGAAGCTTTCTTT.

This clone occurred many times. The chain combines TRBV6-5 with TRBJ1-3, with TRBD1 identical over 8 bases. After removal of 4 bases from V and 0 bases from J, the junction contained 5 bases not matched to a gene. The V gene's germline CDR1 is MNHEY and CDR2 SVGAGI. The CDR3 length is 16 residues. The CDR3 reads CASSSRTGGSGNTIYF. For the CDR3, the DNA is TGTGCCAGCAGTTCCCGAACAGGGGGCTCTGGAAACACCATATATTTT.

DNA of the CDR3: TGTGCCAGCAGCGTAAGGGAGGGGGGACTAGCGGGATACAATGAGCAGTTCTTC. Translated: CASSVREGGLAGYNEQFF. V gene TRBV9 combines with J gene TRBJ2-1, with 13 bases matching TRBD2. This CDR3 comprises 18 residues. With V trimmed by 1 base and J by 4 bases, 8 bases remained unmatched. CDR1 and CDR2 from the germline V gene are SGDLS and YYNGEE.

This chain joins TRBV28 and TRBJ1-4, with D unresolved. Per germline, CDR1 MDHEN and CDR2 SYDVKM. This CDR3 comprises 11 residues. Deletions cut 6 bases from V and 7 bases from J, with 6 bases between. CDR3 nucleotide sequence: TGTGCCAGCAGGCGGGGTGAAAAACTGTTTTTT. Translating gives CASRRGEKLFF.

J is TRBJ1-2 and V is TRBV2; D perhaps matches TRBD1 (5 bases). Germline V gene sequence: CDR1 SNHLY, CDR2 FYNNEI. Trimming took 6 bases from V and 3 from J, leaving 17 bases between them. The CDR3 consists of 15 residues. CDR3 coding DNA: TGTGCCAGCAGGACTGACAGCGCACACGACTATGGCTACACCTTC. This codes for CASRTDSAHDYGYTF.

Worth noting for this clone: Other DNA sequences in this sample translate to the same CDR3. The chain links TRBV19 to TRBJ2-6; a possible D gene is TRBD2 (6 bases). The CDR3 runs 15 residues. Trimming removed 3 bases from V and 2 bases from J, with 8 bases in between. The germline CDR1 and CDR2 sequences are LNHDA and SQIVND (reference sequence). DNA of the CDR3: TGTGCCAGTAGTATTTCGGGGGCTGGGGCCAACGTCCTGACTTTC. Its protein is CASSISGAGANVLTF.

This clone was detected only a few times. CDR3 nucleotide sequence: TGCGCCAGCAGTGATACAGGGAGAATGGCGGGAGCTTTCTTT. Its translation: CASSDTGRMAGAFF. This chain connects TRBV10-1 to TRBJ1-1; the D gene is possibly TRBD1 (6 bases). Germline V lookup: CDR1 WNHNN, CDR2 SYGVQD (reference sequence). Trimming took off 3 bases at V and 10 bases at J, with 18 bases between the two ends. This CDR3 spans 14 amino acids.

V and J are TRBV9 and TRBJ1-1; maybe TRBD1 (5 bases). The CDR3 is 14 amino acids. V lost 0 bases, J lost 3 bases, and 9 bases lay in between. Per the germline V gene, CDR1 is SGDLS and CDR2 is YYNGEE. DNA of the CDR3: TGTGCCAGCAGCGTAGTCGACAGTCACACTGAAGCTTTCTTT. Translating gives CASSVVDSHTEAFF.

V usage is TRBV6-5 and J usage is TRBJ2-7; 9 bases map to TRBD1. The germline gives CDR1 MNHEY, CDR2 SVGAGI. Trimming took 10 bases from V and 5 from J; bases not matched to a gene: 12. This CDR3 contains 14 residues. The CDR3 reads CAIAFRDREHEQYF. CDR3 sequence (DNA): TGTGCCATTGCGTTCCGGGACAGGGAACACGAGCAGTACTTC.

This clone was found once. The rearrangement joins TRBV7-9 to TRBJ2-7; weak D call: TRBD2 (6 bases). Germline CDR1 is SEHNR and CDR2 is FQNEAQ (reference sequence). There are 16 residues in the CDR3. Trimming shortened V by 2 bases and J by 4 bases, and 18 bases separated the two germline ends. As DNA, the CDR3 is TGTGCCAGCAGCTTAAAAGGGCTAGCGACGGAGTACGAGCAGTACTTC. Its translation is CASSLKGLATEYEQYF.

This clone was seen only a few times. The chain combines TRBV7-9 with TRBJ2-7; 8 nucleotides agree with TRBD2. The CDR3 has 15 amino acids. The V and J ends lost 7 bases and 0 bases, in that order; junction bases with no gene match: 8. CDR1 is SEHNR, CDR2 FQNEAQ, per germline (reference sequence). Here the CDR3 DNA reads TGTGCCAGCACCCCCTTAGCGGGGAGCTCCTACGAGCAGTACTTC. It specifies CASTPLAGSSYEQYF.

The CDR3 reads CSASWDSSYEQYF. CDR3 DNA: TGCAGTGCTAGTTGGGACAGCTCCTACGAGCAGTACTTC. V usage is TRBV20-1 and J usage is TRBJ2-7; TRBD1 aligns across 7 bases. Germline V CDR1 and CDR2: DFQATT, SNEGSKA (reference sequence). The ends lost 3 bases at V and 0 bases at J; junction bases unmatched: 2. The CDR3 totals 13 residues.

This clone appeared once. CDR3 sequence (DNA): TGCGCCAGCAGCTTAAGGCAGGGGCCCTATGGCTACACCTTC. Translating gives CASSLRQGPYGYTF. The V and J genes are TRBV5-1 and TRBJ1-2; tentatively, D is TRBD1 (6 bases). Trimming removed 2 bases from V and 4 bases from J, with 12 bases in between. This CDR3 has 14 amino acids. Germline CDR1 and CDR2: SGHRS and YFSETQ.

The chain joins TRBV28 to TRBJ2-3; D unresolved. The V gene lost 2 bases and the J gene lost 2 bases, with 5 bases spanning the gap. The CDR3 totals 13 residues. Germline lookup yields CDR1 MDHEN and CDR2 SYDVKM. This chain's CDR3 is CASSLADTDTQYF. The CDR3 nucleotides read TGTGCCAGCAGTTTAGCGGACACAGATACGCAGTATTTT.